This TCR beta chain is from a study of T cells in localized non-small cell lung cancer. V was trimmed by 7 bases and J by 7 bases, leaving 19 bases between them. The CDR3 totals 14 residues. Germline V gene lookup returns CDR1 SGHVS and CDR2 FQNEAQ. Using immunoSEQ multiplex PCR, the repertoire was profiled, and TCRdb retains in-frame clones only, with some absent. The table lists approximately 30,000 clones, 85% to 95% of them singletons. The receptor was isolated from a female donor of 60 years or more with stage II lung adenocarcinoma. The specimen was peripheral blood mononuclear cells, collected before any cancer treatment. The gene calls are TRBV7-8 and TRBJ1-2; D gene uncertain. CDR3 coding DNA: TGTGCCAGCACCGTCTTTGACGAGGGAGGTGGCTACACCTTC. It yields the protein CASTVFDEGGGYTF.